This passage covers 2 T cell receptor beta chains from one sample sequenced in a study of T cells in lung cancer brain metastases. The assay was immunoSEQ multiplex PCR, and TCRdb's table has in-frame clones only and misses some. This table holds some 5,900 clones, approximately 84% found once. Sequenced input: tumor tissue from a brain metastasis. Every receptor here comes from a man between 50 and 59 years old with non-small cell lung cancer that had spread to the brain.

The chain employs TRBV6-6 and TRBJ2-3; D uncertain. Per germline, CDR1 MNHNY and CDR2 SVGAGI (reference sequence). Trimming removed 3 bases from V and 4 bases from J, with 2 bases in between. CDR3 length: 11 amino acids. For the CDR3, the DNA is TGTGCCAGCAGTTATGCAGATACGCAGTATTTT. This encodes CASSYADTQYF.

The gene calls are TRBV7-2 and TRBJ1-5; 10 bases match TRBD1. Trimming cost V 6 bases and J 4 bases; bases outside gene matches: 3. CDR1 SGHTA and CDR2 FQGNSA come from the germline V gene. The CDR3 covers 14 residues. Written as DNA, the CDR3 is TGTGCCAGCAGGCGGACAGGGGGAAATCAGCCCCAGCATTTT. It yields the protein CASRRTGGNQPQHF.